Following are 25 T cell receptor beta chains from one sample sequenced in a study of high-grade serous ovarian cancer treatment subgroups. The tumor samples were collected prior to definitive surgery or chemotherapy. Clones were sequenced by immunoSEQ multiplex PCR, and TCRdb holds only the in-frame ones, with some missing. The table has roughly 5,200 clones, around 80% seen once. Specimen: tumor tissue. These receptors all come from a human donor with high-grade serous ovarian cancer.

The rearrangement uses TRBV5-6 and TRBJ2-6; D unclear. Trimming stripped 5 bases from V and 0 bases from J, with 9 bases between. Germline V gene sequence: CDR1 SGHDT, CDR2 YYEEEE. This CDR3 comprises 15 residues. CDR3 residues: CASSRYPSGANVLTF. In DNA form, the CDR3 reads TGTGCCAGCAGTCGTTATCCCTCTGGGGCCAACGTCCTGACTTTC.

The gene calls are TRBV7-3 and TRBJ2-2, with 8 bases fitting TRBD2. The CDR3 consists of 16 residues. Germline V lookup: CDR1 SGHTA, CDR2 FQGTGA. V lost 2 bases to trimming and J lost 3 bases; unmatched junction nucleotides: 5. CDR3 sequence reads: CASSLRGGADTGELFF. CDR3 coding DNA: TGTGCCAGCAGCTTACGGGGGGGCGCGGACACCGGGGAGCTGTTTTTT.

This clone is a singleton in its sample. The gene calls are TRBV19 and TRBJ2-1; D is unclear. The germline CDR1 and CDR2 sequences are LNHDA and SQIVND (reference sequence). V was clipped by 3 bases and J by 7 bases, with 10 bases between them. This CDR3 has 13 amino acids. The CDR3 spells CASSIAPWNEQFF. The CDR3, as DNA: TGTGCCAGTAGTATTGCCCCATGGAATGAGCAGTTCTTC.

The V gene is TRBV7-2, the J gene TRBJ1-4; D unresolved. The CDR3 spans 16 residues. Germline values: CDR1 SGHTA, CDR2 FQGNSA. V dropped 1 base and J dropped 3 bases, with 12 bases sitting between them. For the CDR3, the DNA is TGTGCCAGCAGCTTAGGCGGAAGTCGGGCTAATGAAAAACTGTTTTTT. This codes for CASSLGGSRANEKLFF.

In the case of this clone: The same CDR3 can be traced to other DNA sequences in this sample. V and J are TRBV6-1 and TRBJ1-2, with D hard to call. The CDR3 loop spans 15 amino acids. From germline, CDR1 is MNHNS and CDR2 SASEGT. V dropped 7 bases and J dropped 0 bases, with 15 bases sitting between them. The CDR3 reads CASIKRTEANYGYTF. The CDR3 DNA follows: TGTGCCAGCATTAAACGGACGGAAGCTAACTATGGCTACACCTTC.

This rearrangement joins TRBV18 to TRBJ1-3, with D possibly being TRBD1 (5 bases). Trimming cost V 3 bases and J 0 bases, with 21 bases left between them. This CDR3 region has 19 residues. Germline CDR1 KGHSH, CDR2 LQKENI. CDR3 residues: CASSPIPQSTASSGNTIYF. The CDR3 DNA sequence: TGTGCCAGCTCACCTATACCCCAATCGACAGCATCCTCTGGAAACACCATATATTTT.

This clone ranks as large. The chain couples TRBV27 to TRBJ1-5; no firm D call. V was shortened by 6 bases and J by 0 bases, with 6 bases between the two germline ends. This CDR3 has 13 amino acids. Germline V CDR1 and CDR2: MNHEY, SMNVEV (reference sequence). The CDR3 DNA is TGTGCCAGCAGCCCTTATAGCAATCAGCCCCAGCATTTT. It translates to CASSPYSNQPQHF.

The chain is built from TRBV2 and TRBJ1-6; perhaps TRBD1 as D (5 bases). V was shortened by 6 bases and J by 8 bases, with 11 bases between the two germline ends. Germline V gives CDR1 SNHLY, CDR2 FYNNEI. The CDR3 covers 13 residues. CDR3 bases: TGTGCCAGCAGGGACGGGACGTATTCACCCCTCCACTTT. The encoded protein is CASRDGTYSPLHF.

V gene TRBV30 combines with J gene TRBJ2-3; possibly TRBD1 for D (5 bases). Trimming pared 2 bases from V and 1 base from J, leaving 10 bases between. This CDR3 has 14 residues. Germline values: CDR1 GTSNPN, CDR2 SVGIG (reference sequence). The CDR3 bases are TGTGCCTGGAGTCCAGGGCTAGGCACAGATACGCAGTATTTT. It encodes CAWSPGLGTDTQYF.

V usage is TRBV4-1 and J usage is TRBJ2-3; the D call may be TRBD1 or TRBD2 (6 bases each). V dropped 5 bases and J dropped 0 bases, with 27 bases sitting between them. The CDR3 runs to 20 residues. The germline CDR1 and CDR2 sequences are MGHRA and YSYEKL. Here the CDR3 reads CASSWPERGSRGPSTDTQYF. CDR3 nucleotides: TGCGCCAGCAGCTGGCCTGAGAGGGGGTCCCGGGGGCCTAGCACAGATACGCAGTATTTT.

The V gene is TRBV5-1, the J gene TRBJ1-1, with 7 bases matching TRBD1. Trimming cost V 0 bases and J 2 bases; bases outside gene matches: 7. This CDR3 has 16 amino acids. CDR1 SGHRS and CDR2 YFSETQ come from the germline V gene. DNA of the CDR3: TGCGCCAGCAGCTTGGCCCCACAGGGGACAAACACTGAAGCTTTCTTT. This codes for CASSLAPQGTNTEAFF.

The chain has TRBV2 and TRBJ1-1, with TRBD1 matching over 7 bases. Looked up from germline, CDR1 is SNHLY and CDR2 is FYNNEI. The CDR3 covers 16 residues. J lost 0 bases, V lost 8 bases, and 12 bases had no gene match. The CDR3 here is CASRPGGGRMNTEAFF. CDR3 nucleotides: TGTGCCAGCCGCCCAGGGGGAGGGAGAATGAACACTGAAGCTTTCTTT. The full variable domain, in which reference TRBV2 and TRBJ1-1 provide the parts outside the CDR3, is EPEVTQTPSHQVTQMGQEVILRCVPISNHLYFYWYRQILGQKVEFLVSFYNNEISEKSEIFDDQFSVERPDGSNFTLKIRSTKLEDSAMYFCASRPGGGRMNTEAFFGQGTRLTVV.

The chain joins TRBV21-1 to TRBJ2-7; no DNA check was done on the table's D call, TRBD1. TRBV21-1 is reported as a pseudogene. CDR3 size: 15 residues. The CDR3 is CASGFTGLHCYEQYF. The CDR3, as DNA: TGTGCCAGCGGGTTTACAGGGTTACATTGCTACGAGCAGTACTTC.

This chain uses TRBV4-3 with TRBJ1-1, with a tentative D call TRBD1 (5 bases). The CDR3 sequence is 14 residues long. Trimming removed 4 bases from V and 5 bases from J, with 14 bases in between. Germline CDR1 and CDR2: LGHNA and YSLEER. CDR3 bases: TGCGCCAGCAGCCTCACAGCGGGGGGGACTGAAGCTTTCTTT. Amino acid sequence: CASSLTAGGTEAFF.

The chain links TRBV6-5 to TRBJ1-6, with D uncertain. CDR3 length: 15 amino acids. The V end lost 8 bases, the J end lost 6 bases, and 17 bases lay between the germline ends. Per germline, CDR1 MNHEY and CDR2 SVGAGI. Here the CDR3 DNA reads TGTGCCAGCGGGAGACAACAAATGGTTAATTCACCCCTCCACTTT. This encodes CASGRQQMVNSPLHF.

This clone was recorded once. The V and J genes are TRBV29-1 and TRBJ2-1, with TRBD2 matching 10 bases. Per the germline V gene, CDR1 is SQVTM and CDR2 is ANQGSEA. The V segment lost 1 base and the J segment 6 bases; nucleotides outside the gene matches: 3. This CDR3 is built from 14 residues. The CDR3 is CSVEGSGGANEQFF. For the CDR3, the DNA is TGCAGCGTTGAAGGCAGCGGGGGGGCCAATGAGCAGTTCTTC.

The V call is TRBV6-1, the J call TRBJ1-2; maybe TRBD1 (6 bases). Trimming stripped 1 base from V and 2 bases from J, with 17 bases between. The CDR3 has 17 residues. Germline V gene data show CDR1 as MNHNS and CDR2 as SASEGT. CDR3 sequence: CASSEVIGGGPNYGYTF. The CDR3 DNA reads as TGTGCCAGCAGTGAAGTTATAGGGGGTGGCCCCAACTATGGCTACACCTTC.

This clone has only one observation. The chain employs TRBV5-1 and TRBJ2-7, with a tentative D call TRBD1 (6 bases). In germline, CDR1 is SGHRS, CDR2 YFSETQ. The CDR3 length is 17 residues. Trimming pared 0 bases from V and 6 bases from J, leaving 22 bases between. The CDR3 DNA is TGCGCCAGCAGCTTGGAATTACGGTCAGGGGTAGGGGCCGAGCAGTACTTC. Translating gives CASSLELRSGVGAEQYF.

The chain carries TRBV5-6 and TRBJ1-2, with 8 bases matching TRBD1. CDR3 size: 14 residues. With 4 bases clipped from V and 4 bases from J, the junction kept 6 bases outside the gene matches. CDR1 is SGHDT, CDR2 YYEEEE, per germline. The CDR3 sequence: CASSKTGGAYGYTF. CDR3 bases: TGTGCCAGCAGCAAAACAGGGGGTGCCTATGGCTACACCTTC. The full variable domain, completed using reference TRBV5-6 and TRBJ1-2, is DAGVTQSPTHLIKTRGQQVTLRCSPKSGHDTVSWYQQALGQGPQFIFQYYEEEERQRGNFPDRFSGHQFPNYSSELNVNALLLGDSALYLCASSKTGGAYGYTFGSGTRLTVV.

The genes are TRBV25-1 and TRBJ1-2, with a tentative D call TRBD1 (5 bases). Germline CDR1 and CDR2: MGHDK and SYGVNS. The length of the CDR3 is 16 residues. V was trimmed by 6 bases and J by 5 bases, leaving 22 bases between them. The CDR3: CASRGSGGGGRYGYTF. The CDR3 DNA sequence: TGTGCCAGCAGGGGGTCGGGGGGAGGAGGTAGATATGGCTACACCTTC.

This clone was seen a few times. In DNA, the CDR3 is TGTGCCAGCAGTGCAGGGGGCGTCGACACTGAAGCTTTCTTT. This codes for CASSAGGVDTEAFF. V is TRBV6-4 and J is TRBJ1-1; TRBD1 agrees at 8 bases. V shed 4 bases, J shed 3 bases, and the junction held 4 bases outside the gene matches. The CDR3 extends over 14 amino acids. Per germline, CDR1 MRHNA and CDR2 SNTAGT.

The genes are TRBV5-1 and TRBJ2-7, with D perhaps given as TRBD1 or TRBD2 (7 bases each). Germline CDR1 and CDR2: SGHRS and YFSETQ. This CDR3 has 17 residues. With 5 bases removed from V and 5 bases from J, the gap between germline ends came to 26 bases. The CDR3 is CASRTLINRGGLDEQYF. The CDR3, as DNA: TGCGCCAGCAGAACCCTGATTAACAGGGGAGGGCTCGACGAGCAGTACTTC.

The chain links TRBV30 to TRBJ1-6; D unresolved. The CDR3 has 15 residues. Germline CDR1 is GTSNPN and CDR2 is SVGIG (reference sequence). The V gene lost 1 base and the J gene lost 3 bases, with 10 bases spanning the gap. CDR3 nucleotides: TGTGCCTGGAGTGACAGAGGTGGCTATAATTCACCCCTCCACTTT. Protein: CAWSDRGGYNSPLHF.

The V call is TRBV23-1, the J call TRBJ1-1, with 8 bases aligning to TRBD1. TRBV23-1 is designated an ORF whose function remains uncertain. The trim removed 6 bases at V and 1 base at J, leaving 13 bases unmatched. The CDR3 has 17 residues. This CDR3 reads CASRIEKSRGQNTEAFF. As DNA, the CDR3 is TGCGCCAGCAGGATAGAAAAGAGCAGGGGGCAGAACACTGAAGCTTTCTTT.

V usage is TRBV4-1 and J usage is TRBJ2-1; D gene uncertain. The CDR3 contains 16 residues. Per the germline V gene, CDR1 is MGHRA and CDR2 is YSYEKL. The V gene lost 2 bases and the J gene lost 0 bases, with 11 bases spanning the gap. CDR3 in amino acids: CASSQSETSSYNEQFF. CDR3 DNA: TGCGCCAGCAGCCAATCAGAGACGAGCTCCTACAATGAGCAGTTCTTC.